Listed below are T cell receptor beta chains from one sample, sequenced in a study of PD-L1 blockade in urothelial cancer. Some clones are missing from TCRdb's copy, which holds only in-frame ones; the method was immunoSEQ multiplex PCR. The sample holds 30,000 to 40,000 clones, more than 65% seen once. The sequencing here drew on PBMCs, taken around atezolizumab (anti-PD-L1) treatment. Receptors originate from a man between 65 and 79 years old with urothelial cancer. CDR3s include the opening cysteine and the closing phenylalanine or tryptophan. A D gene is named only where the DNA matches it firmly. Size tells how often a clone was seen (once, few, many) or the class of an expanded clone, and some rows leave it out.

J: TRBJ2-6; V: TRBV25-1; size: .; D: TRBD1; DNA: TGTGCCAGCAGTGTTACAGGGGGAAAAGGCTCTGGGGCCAACGTCCTGACTTTC; CDR3: CASSVTGGKGSGANVLTF
J: TRBJ1-2; V: TRBV28; size: .; D: .; DNA: TGTGCCAGCATTCGAGCTCAGGGGAACTATGGCTACACCTTC; CDR3: CASIRAQGNYGYTF
J: TRBJ2-7; V: TRBV4-1; size: .; D: .; DNA: TGCGCCAGCAGCCAAGATGGTGGGGGGGAGCAGTACTTC; CDR3: CASSQDGGGEQYF
J: TRBJ1-2; V: TRBV11-2; size: few; D: TRBD1; DNA: TGTGCCAGCAGCTTAGTGGACAGGGGGGACTATGGCTACACCTTC; CDR3: CASSLVDRGDYGYTF
J: TRBJ1-1; V: TRBV6-5; size: .; D: .; DNA: TGTGCCAGCAGTCCCGCTGGGGCGAACACTGAAGCTTTCTTT; CDR3: CASSPAGANTEAFF
J: TRBJ2-7; V: TRBV7-8; size: .; D: .; DNA: TGTGCCAGCAGCTATGGACTCCCTGTCCCCTACGAGCAGTACTTC; CDR3: CASSYGLPVPYEQYF
J: TRBJ1-5; V: TRBV4-3; size: .; D: TRBD1; DNA: TGCGCCAGCAGCCAAGACAGGGGGTATCAGCCCCAGCATTTT; CDR3: CASSQDRGYQPQHF
J: TRBJ2-3; V: TRBV4-3; size: .; D: TRBD2; DNA: TGCGCCAGCAGCCCAGGACTAGCGGGAGTCGGGGTTTCGCAGTATTTT; CDR3: CASSPGLAGVGVSQYF
J: TRBJ2-5; V: TRBV5-5; size: .; D: .; DNA: TGTGCCAGCAGCCAACCGGTGGTCCAAGAGACCCAGTACTTC; CDR3: CASSQPVVQETQYF
J: TRBJ2-5; V: TRBV29-1; size: .; D: .; DNA: TGCAGCGTTGATGGGGGGAGGGGGACGCAAGAGACCCAGTACTTC; CDR3: CSVDGGRGTQETQYF
J: TRBJ2-3; V: TRBV10-3; size: .; D: TRBD2; DNA: TGTGCCATCAGTGAGTCAATGCCGGGACTAGCGGGGACAGGAGATACGCAGTATTTT; CDR3: CAISESMPGLAGTGDTQYF
J: TRBJ1-2; V: TRBV7-6; size: .; D: .; DNA: TGTGCCAGCAGAGGGGCTGCTGGCTACACCTTC; CDR3: CASRGAAGYTF
J: TRBJ1-1; V: TRBV5-1; size: .; D: .; DNA: TGCGCCAGCAGCTTGGGTTCAGGGGTCCTTCTTTCTGAAGCTTTCTTT; CDR3: CASSLGSGVLLSEAFF
J: TRBJ1-5; V: TRBV5-1; size: .; D: TRBD1; DNA: TGCGCCAGCAGCTACGGACAGGGCGGCCAGCCCCAGCATTTT; CDR3: CASSYGQGGQPQHF
J: TRBJ1-1; V: TRBV10-1; size: .; D: TRBD1; DNA: TGCGCCAGCAGCCTAAGTACAGGGGGCTTCGGCACTGAAGCTTTCTTT; CDR3: CASSLSTGGFGTEAFF
J: TRBJ1-2; V: TRBV5-1; size: .; D: TRBD1; DNA: TGCGCCAGCAGCTTGGAGGACAGGGCTACTGGCTACACCTTC; CDR3: CASSLEDRATGYTF
J: TRBJ2-1; V: TRBV19; size: .; D: .; DNA: TGTGCCAGTAGCCCCGGGGTGAGTCGCCTGCAGCACAATGAGCAGTTCTTC; CDR3: CASSPGVSRLQHNEQFF
J: TRBJ2-1; V: TRBV6-5; size: .; D: TRBD2; DNA: TGTGCCAGCAGTTACCGCAGCGGGAGGGCGCCCAATGAGCAGTTCTTC; CDR3: CASSYRSGRAPNEQFF
J: TRBJ1-1; V: TRBV29-1; size: .; D: .; DNA: TGCAGCGTTGATGGGCAAGACACCGAAGCTTTCTTT; CDR3: CSVDGQDTEAFF
J: TRBJ2-4; V: TRBV18; size: .; D: TRBD1; DNA: TGTGCCAGCTCACCACCGGGACAGGGTAACAAAAACATTCAGTACTTC; CDR3: CASSPPGQGNKNIQYF
J: TRBJ1-3; V: TRBV4-1; size: .; D: .; DNA: TGCGCCAGCAGCCAAACAGGGCAAGGAAACACCATATATTTT; CDR3: CASSQTGQGNTIYF
J: TRBJ1-3; V: TRBV28; size: .; D: .; DNA: TGTGCCAGCAGCTCCGCCGGGACAGGAAACACCATATATTTT; CDR3: CASSSAGTGNTIYF
J: TRBJ1-5; V: TRBV29-1; size: .; D: TRBD1; DNA: TGCAGCGTTGCAGACAGGGGAGACCAGCCCCAGCATTTT; CDR3: CSVADRGDQPQHF
J: TRBJ2-7; V: TRBV28; size: .; D: TRBD2; DNA: TGTGCCAGCAGTAGGGTAGCGGGAGGGCCCGGATACGAGCAGTACTTC; CDR3: CASSRVAGGPGYEQYF
J: TRBJ1-5; V: TRBV7-2; size: .; D: .; DNA: TGTGCCAGCAGCCCCCAAAGGGGCGTGGATCAGCCCCAGCATTTT; CDR3: CASSPQRGVDQPQHF
J: TRBJ1-1; V: TRBV13; size: .; D: TRBD1; DNA: TGTGCCAGCAGCCCGGGACAGGGGTTGAACACTGAAGCTTTCTTT; CDR3: CASSPGQGLNTEAFF
J: TRBJ1-2; V: TRBV5-6; size: .; D: TRBD1; DNA: TGTGCCAGCAGCCCCGGCCGAGGCAGGGGGTTCTATGGCTACACCTTC; CDR3: CASSPGRGRGFYGYTF
J: TRBJ2-3; V: TRBV7-2; size: .; D: .; DNA: TGTGCCAGCAGCCAAAGACAGGCCGTAGCTACGCAGTATTTT; CDR3: CASSQRQAVATQYF
J: TRBJ2-5; V: TRBV6-5; size: .; D: TRBD1; DNA: TGTGCCAGCAGTTACTCAAGAACAGGGGGCGGAGAGACCCAGTACTTC; CDR3: CASSYSRTGGGETQYF
J: TRBJ2-4; V: TRBV6-5; size: .; D: TRBD1; DNA: TGTGCCAGCAGTTATTCCGGGACAGGGGAAAACATTCAGTACTTC; CDR3: CASSYSGTGENIQYF
J: TRBJ1-1; V: TRBV5-5; size: .; D: .; DNA: TGTGCCAGCAGCTGGGGGCAGAAGAACACTGAAGCTTTCTTT; CDR3: CASSWGQKNTEAFF
J: TRBJ2-7; V: TRBV10-3; size: .; D: .; DNA: TGTGCCATCAGTGAGTCCCTTAACGAGCAGTACTTC; CDR3: CAISESLNEQYF
J: TRBJ1-6; V: TRBV5-1; size: .; D: .; DNA: TGCGCCAGCAGCCCACCCGGGCGGGGGACGACTAATTCACCCCTCCACTTT; CDR3: CASSPPGRGTTNSPLHF
J: TRBJ1-1; V: TRBV11-2; size: .; D: .; DNA: TGTGCCAGCAGCTTTTTTCGGGAGAGGGCGGGCACTGAAGCTTTCTTT; CDR3: CASSFFRERAGTEAFF
J: TRBJ2-2; V: TRBV11-3; size: once; D: .; DNA: TGTGCCAGCAGTCCTACAGCAACCGGGGAGCTGTTTTTT; CDR3: CASSPTATGELFF
J: TRBJ2-1; V: TRBV5-4; size: .; D: TRBD1; DNA: TGTGCCAGCAGCTTGAGGACAGGGCTATACAATGAGCAGTTCTTC; CDR3: CASSLRTGLYNEQFF
J: TRBJ1-1; V: TRBV25-1; size: .; D: .; DNA: TGTGCCAGTCAAGCATACGCGGGGAACACTGAAGCTTTCTTT; CDR3: CASQAYAGNTEAFF
J: TRBJ2-3; V: TRBV7-9; size: .; D: TRBD2; DNA: TGTGCCAGCAGCCTAAGCGGGGGGGCCGGCACAGATACGCAGTATTTT; CDR3: CASSLSGGAGTDTQYF
J: TRBJ2-1; V: TRBV6-5; size: .; D: TRBD2; DNA: TGTGCCAGCATGAGGACTAGCGGTTCAAACAATGAGCAGTTCTTC; CDR3: CASMRTSGSNNEQFF
J: TRBJ1-1; V: TRBV5-6; size: .; D: .; DNA: TGTGCCAGCAGCTCAACCGGAACGTCCCGGGACACTGAAGCTTTCTTT; CDR3: CASSSTGTSRDTEAFF
J: TRBJ2-5; V: TRBV10-3; size: .; D: .; DNA: TGTGCCATCAGCCCGGGGGACCCCCCGGAGACCCAGTACTTC; CDR3: CAISPGDPPETQYF